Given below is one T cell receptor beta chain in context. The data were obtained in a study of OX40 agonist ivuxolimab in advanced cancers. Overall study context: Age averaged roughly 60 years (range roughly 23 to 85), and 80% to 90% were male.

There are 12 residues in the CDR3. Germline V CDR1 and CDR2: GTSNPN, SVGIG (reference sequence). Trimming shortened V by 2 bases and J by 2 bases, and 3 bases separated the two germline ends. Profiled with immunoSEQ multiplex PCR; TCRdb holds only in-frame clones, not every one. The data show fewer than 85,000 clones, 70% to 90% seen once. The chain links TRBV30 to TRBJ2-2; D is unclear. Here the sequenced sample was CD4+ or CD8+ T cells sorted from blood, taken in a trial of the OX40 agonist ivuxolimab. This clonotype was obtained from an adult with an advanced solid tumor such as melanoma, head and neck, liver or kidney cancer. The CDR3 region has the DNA TGTGCCTGGAGTCCTAACACCGGGGAGCTGTTTTTT. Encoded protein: CAWSPNTGELFF.